This T cell receptor (beta chain) was identified in a study of T-cell reconstitution after alpha-beta-depleted transplantation in children. General study findings and limits: Expanded graft clones numbering several hundred reportedly gave rise to alpha-beta T cells about two months after transplant. Day-60 TCRbeta diversity that was high in some patients was derived from surviving recipient T cells and thymic progenitors.

In its sample, this clonotype was seen a few times. Its cognate antigen is unknown. V dropped 5 bases and J dropped 3; count of bases not matched to a gene: 7. The CDR3 is 15 amino acids. In germline, CDR1 is SGHDT, CDR2 YYEEEE. During its preparation, the TCRbeta library received unique molecular identifiers. One entry per CDR3 protein results from TCRdb running MiXCR on the PCR reads. The sample includes about 350,000 distinct CDR3 sequences, around 15% seen only once; the top ten take around 43%. The source of this sequence is a male patient aged 2 to 9 who had a stem cell transplant for acute lymphoblastic leukemia, so the T cells may come from the graft donor. The chain carries TRBV5-6 and TRBJ2-7, with 11 bases fitting TRBD2. Source: PBMCs, mostly from graft donor cells, taken 360 days after TCRalphabeta/CD19-depleted stem cell transplant. CDR3: CASSPTSGAFYEQYF. DNA of the CDR3: TGTGCCAGCAGTCCGACTAGCGGGGCATTCTACGAGCAGTACTTC.